This is a list of T cell receptor beta chains from one sample in a study of Graves' ophthalmopathy and Graves' hyperthyroidism. MiXCR, run by TCRdb on the multiplex PCR reads, gives a single entry per CDR3 protein. The top ten clones hold about 46% of a sample with 200,000 to 250,000 distinct CDR3 sequences, 20% to 25% of them seen once. The specimen sequenced was peripheral blood. The source of these receptors is a woman aged 50 to 65 with Graves' ophthalmopathy. Each CDR3 is given with its conserved first and last residue. Only some rows state a clone size, as once, few, many or a class for expanded clones.

TRBV6-2/TRBV6-3,TRBJ1-1,many,CASSYSKFGRTEAFF
TRBV28,TRBJ2-7,NA,CASSLLVSAYEQYF
TRBV12-3/TRBV12-4,TRBJ1-1,NA,CASSLGPGGSNTEAFF
TRBV6-1,TRBJ2-7,many,CASRFQSSYEQYF
TRBV28,TRBJ1-2,many,CASSVSLGQAYGYTF
TRBV12-3/TRBV12-4,TRBJ1-5,many,CASSFSGTGVNQPQHF
TRBV7-9,TRBJ1-1,many,CASSPQGFDTEAFF
TRBV11-2,TRBJ2-5,NA,CASSLPGAETQYF
TRBV12-3/TRBV12-4,TRBJ2-5,NA,CASSTRGGSGETQYF
TRBV5-1,TRBJ2-7,many,CASSSWTGWDEQYF
TRBV15,TRBJ2-7,NA,CATSEHGTLNFGLAGYEQYF
TRBV5-1,TRBJ2-5,few,CASSPGSLQETQYF
TRBV20-1,TRBJ2-7,many,CSARGPSGRNHEQYF
TRBV5-1,TRBJ2-5,many,CASSLRTGGQETQYF
TRBV6-2/TRBV6-3,TRBJ1-5,many,CASSHGLHSNQPQHF
TRBV10-2,TRBJ2-5,many,CASSEVQETQYF
TRBV29-1,TRBJ2-4,few,CCVGDRGNIQYF
TRBV2,TRBJ2-6,many,CASRGPSAGGTSGANVLTF
TRBV2,TRBJ1-5,NA,CASSWASGYQPQHF
TRBV2,TRBJ2-5,many,CASSVGRVGQETQYF
TRBV9,TRBJ1-1,many,CASSVGAGEGTEAFF
TRBV27,TRBJ2-7,many,CASRLTGTTYEQYF
TRBV15,TRBJ2-4,NA,CATSRPAQAKNIQYF
TRBV6-4,TRBJ2-5,NA,CASSVQGAGETQYF
TRBV3-1,TRBJ2-2,many,CASSQGRENTGELFF
TRBV3-1,TRBJ2-3,NA,CASSPRLDSTDTQYF
TRBV3-1,TRBJ1-2,NA,CASSQDQLGYTF
TRBV5-5,TRBJ1-2,many,CASSLVVTGDYGYTF
TRBV2,TRBJ1-2,many,CASSESRVLPTF
TRBV6-5,TRBJ1-1,many,CASSYRGPKNTEAFF
TRBV3-1,TRBJ1-3,few,CASSQDNLRRSGNTIYF
TRBV4-1,TRBJ2-7,many,CASSQAPGGRYEQYF
TRBV6-1,TRBJ2-5,many,CASSEGGTYQETQYF
TRBV10-3,TRBJ2-2,many,CAIMRGRSGELFF